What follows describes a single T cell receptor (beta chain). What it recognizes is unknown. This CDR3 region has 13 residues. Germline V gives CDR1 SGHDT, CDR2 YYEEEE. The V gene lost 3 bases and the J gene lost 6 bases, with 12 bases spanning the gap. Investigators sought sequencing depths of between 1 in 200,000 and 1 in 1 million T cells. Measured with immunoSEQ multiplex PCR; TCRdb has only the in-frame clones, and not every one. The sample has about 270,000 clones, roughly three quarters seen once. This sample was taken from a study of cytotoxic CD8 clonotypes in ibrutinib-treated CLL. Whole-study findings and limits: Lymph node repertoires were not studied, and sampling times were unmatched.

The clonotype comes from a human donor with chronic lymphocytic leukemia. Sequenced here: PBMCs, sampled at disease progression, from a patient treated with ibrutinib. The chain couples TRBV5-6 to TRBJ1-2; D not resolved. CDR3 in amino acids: CASSSVFTNGYTF. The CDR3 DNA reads TGTGCCAGCAGCTCGGTGTTTACGAATGGCTACACCTTC.